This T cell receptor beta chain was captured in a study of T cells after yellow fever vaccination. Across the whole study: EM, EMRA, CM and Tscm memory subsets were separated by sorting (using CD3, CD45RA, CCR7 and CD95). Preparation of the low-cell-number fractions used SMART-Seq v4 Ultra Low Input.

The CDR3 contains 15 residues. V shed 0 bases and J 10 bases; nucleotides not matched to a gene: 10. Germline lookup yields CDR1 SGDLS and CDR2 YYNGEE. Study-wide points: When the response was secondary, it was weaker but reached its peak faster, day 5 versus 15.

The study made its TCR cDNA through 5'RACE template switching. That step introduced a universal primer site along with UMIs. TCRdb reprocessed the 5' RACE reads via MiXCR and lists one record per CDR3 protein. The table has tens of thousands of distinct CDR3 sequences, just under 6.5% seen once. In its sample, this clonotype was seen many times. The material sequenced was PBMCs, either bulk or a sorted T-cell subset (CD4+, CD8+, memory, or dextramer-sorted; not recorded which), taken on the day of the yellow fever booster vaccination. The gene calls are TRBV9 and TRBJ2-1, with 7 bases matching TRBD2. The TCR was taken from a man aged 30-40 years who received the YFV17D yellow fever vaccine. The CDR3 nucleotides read TGTGCCAGCAGCGTAGCTGGGTCGGGAGGCGGAGAGCAGTTCTTC. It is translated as CASSVAGSGGGEQFF.